Presented here are 6 T cell receptor beta chains from one specimen sequenced in a study of T cells in Graves' hyperthyroidism and ophthalmopathy. RNA transcripts gave rise to amplified TCR beta CDR3 regions. A first-round RT-PCR of the TCR CDR3 used the HTBI primer set. TCRdb re-called the multiplex PCR reads through MiXCR, storing one row per CDR3 protein. The sample contains a few hundred thousand distinct CDR3 sequences, approximately 15% of which appear only once. Sequencing was carried out using blood. These receptors originate from a woman younger than 45 with Graves' hyperthyroidism.

The rearrangement uses TRBV5-1 and TRBJ2-5; possibly TRBD1 for D (5 bases). CDR1 is SGHRS and CDR2 is YFSETQ in the germline V gene. Trimming shortened V by 0 bases and J by 1 base, and 10 bases separated the two germline ends. The CDR3 spans 15 residues. In DNA, the CDR3 is TGCGCCAGCAGCTTGGATGGGGCAGTCCAAGAGACCCAGTACTTC. It codes for CASSLDGAVQETQYF. Variable domain in full (rest from reference TRBV5-1 and TRBJ2-5): KAGVTQTPRYLIKTRGQQVTLSCSPISGHRSVSWYQQTPGQGLQFLFEYFSETQRNKGNFPGRFSGRQFSNSRSEMNVSTLELGDSALYLCASSLDGAVQETQYFGPGTRLLVL.

A single count supports this clonotype. V usage is TRBV4-3 and J usage is TRBJ2-7; 9 nucleotides align to TRBD2. Germline V gene lookup returns CDR1 LGHNA and CDR2 YSLEER. J gave up 3 bases and V 4 bases, and 10 bases lay outside the gene matches. CDR3 length: 16 residues. The CDR3 spells CASSLTSGPGLYEQYF. CDR3 DNA sequence: TGCGCCAGCAGCCTAACTAGCGGGCCGGGACTCTACGAGCAGTACTTC.

J is TRBJ2-3 and V is TRBV30, with unresolved D. Trimming removed 4 bases at V and 0 bases at J, with 11 bases between. CDR1 and CDR2 from the germline V gene are GTSNPN and SVGIG (reference sequence). The CDR3 runs to 14 residues. The CDR3 region has the DNA TGTGCCTGGACTGTTTGGGGTAGCACAGATACGCAGTATTTT. Amino acid sequence: CAWTVWGSTDTQYF.

Many counts were recorded for this clonotype. This chain uses TRBV6-5 with TRBJ2-3; no firm D call. Germline V gives CDR1 MNHEY, CDR2 SVGAGI. The CDR3 totals 11 residues. Trimming removed 2 bases from V and 5 bases from J, with 2 bases in between. CDR3 DNA sequence: TGTGCCAGCAGTTACCAAGATACGCAGTATTTT. Translating it yields CASSYQDTQYF.

This chain links TRBV6-1 with TRBJ2-1; 10 bases line up with TRBD1. The CDR3 is 17 amino acids. Germline loops: CDR1 MNHNS, CDR2 SASEGT. The trim removed 5 bases at V and 0 bases at J, leaving 7 bases unmatched. The CDR3 reads CASSRQGARSSYNEQFF. CDR3 nucleotides: TGTGCCAGCAGTAGACAGGGGGCTAGGAGCTCCTACAATGAGCAGTTCTTC.

This clonotype was recorded at least ten times. In nucleotides, the CDR3 is TGTGCCAGCAGCCCCCGGGGCCCCAATGAGCAGTTCTTC. Protein product: CASSPRGPNEQFF. V is TRBV7-2 and J is TRBJ2-1; TRBD1 or TRBD2 may be the D gene (5 bases each). This CDR3 contains 13 residues. CDR1 SGHTA and CDR2 FQGNSA come from the germline V gene. Deletions cut 5 bases from V and 6 bases from J, with 11 bases between.